Shown below are 22 T cell receptor beta chains from a single sample sequenced in a study of T cells in localized non-small cell lung cancer. Data came from immunoSEQ multiplex PCR; TCRdb stores just in-frame clones and leaves some out. The repertoire holds tens of thousands of clones, roughly 79% seen once, with roughly 15% in the top ten. The sequencing here drew on peripheral blood mononuclear cells, taken before any cancer treatment. These TCRs come from a man aged 40 to 70 with stage III lung adenocarcinoma.

This sequence joins TRBV9 and TRBJ1-5; TRBD1 agrees at 7 bases. The CDR3 totals 15 residues. V lost 0 bases to trimming and J lost 5 bases; unmatched junction nucleotides: 5. Germline V CDR1 and CDR2: SGDLS, YYNGEE. CDR3 sequence (DNA): TGTGCCAGCAGCGTAGAGGACAGGCATGATCAGCCCCAGCATTTT. Translated: CASSVEDRHDQPQHF.

The chain uses TRBV4-2 and TRBJ2-7; a weak D match, TRBD1 (6 bases). The CDR3 extends over 14 amino acids. Germline V gives CDR1 LGHNA, CDR2 YNFKEQ. Trimming cost V 5 bases and J 2 bases, with 13 bases left between them. The CDR3 spells CASSKDSDPYEQYF. The CDR3 DNA follows: TGTGCCAGCAGCAAGGACAGCGACCCCTACGAGCAGTACTTC.

This chain connects TRBV6-1 to TRBJ2-1, with 10 bases aligning to TRBD2. The trim removed 4 bases at V and 6 bases at J, leaving 6 bases unmatched. Germline V CDR1 and CDR2: MNHNS, SASEGT. This CDR3 comprises 15 residues. CDR3 sequence: CASSGLAGVPNEQFF. In nucleotides, the CDR3 is TGTGCCAGCAGTGGGCTAGCGGGGGTCCCCAATGAGCAGTTCTTC.

The gene calls are TRBV27 and TRBJ2-3; 10 nucleotides agree with TRBD2. The germline CDR1 and CDR2 sequences are MNHEY and SMNVEV (reference sequence). V lost 5 bases to trimming and J lost 1 base; unmatched junction nucleotides: 9. The CDR3 is made up of 17 amino acids. CDR3 bases: TGTGCCAGCAGTCCCCTCCGGACTAGCGGAGGCACAGATACGCAGTATTTT. Translating gives CASSPLRTSGGTDTQYF.

V usage is TRBV19 and J usage is TRBJ2-7; 8 nucleotides align to TRBD1. Unmatched junction bases numbered 5, after V lost 5 bases and J lost 2 bases. The germline gives CDR1 LNHDA, CDR2 SQIVND (reference sequence). This CDR3 region has 14 residues. The CDR3 coding sequence is TGTGCCAGTAGTGCTTGGGACAGGCCCTACGAGCAGTACTTC. It codes for CASSAWDRPYEQYF.

The CDR3 protein is CASSNGPYEQYF. The CDR3 DNA sequence: TGTGCCAGCAGCAATGGACCCTACGAGCAGTACTTC. The rearrangement links TRBV7-6 to TRBJ2-5; D is ambiguous. The end of the DNA fits TRBJ2-7 better, so the J call may be wrong. The CDR3 has 12 residues. Looked up from germline, CDR1 is SGHVS and CDR2 is FNYEAQ.

The J gene is TRBJ2-7, the V gene TRBV14; TRBD1 aligns across 8 bases. CDR1 is SGHDN, CDR2 FVKESK, per germline. V shed 1 base, J shed 0 bases, and the junction held 11 bases outside the gene matches. The length of the CDR3 is 18 residues. CDR3 loop: CASSQARTGTFRSYEQYF. In DNA, the CDR3 is TGTGCCAGCAGCCAAGCGAGGACAGGGACATTCCGCTCCTACGAGCAGTACTTC.

This chain connects TRBV5-8 to TRBJ2-3; D remains unclear. The germline V gene has CDR1 SGHTS and CDR2 YDEGEE. This CDR3 has 12 amino acids. V was clipped by 3 bases and J by 7 bases, with 9 bases between them. The CDR3 loop reads CASSSQRYTQYF. In nucleotides, the CDR3 is TGTGCCAGCAGCTCACAGCGATATACGCAGTATTTT.

Here the CDR3 DNA reads TGTGCCAGCAGTCCCTCCCTATTGGGGGGCGCCGGTGGCTACACCTTC. Its protein product is CASSPSLLGGAGGYTF. The V and J genes are TRBV27 and TRBJ1-2, with D maybe TRBD1 (6 bases). Germline V gene lookup returns CDR1 MNHEY and CDR2 SMNVEV (reference sequence). The CDR3 runs 16 residues. V lost 5 bases and J 7 bases, leaving 23 bases between the germline ends.

V is TRBV11-3 and J is TRBJ2-1; TRBD1 is a possible D gene (5 bases). Germline CDR1 SGHNT, CDR2 YENEEA. V was trimmed by 5 bases and J by 9 bases, leaving 11 bases between them. The length of the CDR3 is 12 residues. The CDR3 coding sequence is TGTGCCAGCAGCCAAGGGGTGGCTGAGCAGTTCTTC. This gives the protein CASSQGVAEQFF.

The chain couples TRBV5-4 to TRBJ2-1, with a weak D call TRBD1 (5 bases). Germline V gene sequence: CDR1 SGHNT, CDR2 YYREEE (reference sequence). This CDR3 contains 15 residues. Trimming shortened V by 1 base and J by 6 bases, and 14 bases separated the two germline ends. CDR3 loop: CASSLSAGNSNEQFF. As DNA, the CDR3 is TGTGCCAGCAGCTTGTCGGCAGGGAATTCCAATGAGCAGTTCTTC.

This clone was seen only a few times. The chain uses TRBV12-5 and TRBJ1-2; possible D gene TRBD1, 6 bases. Germline CDR1 is LGHNT and CDR2 is FRNRAP. This CDR3 comprises 16 residues. V dropped 1 base and J dropped 2 bases, with 14 bases sitting between them. The CDR3 is CASGLGDRSLNYGYTF. The CDR3 DNA reads as TGTGCTAGTGGTTTGGGTGACAGGTCGCTAAACTATGGCTACACCTTC.

The chain recombines TRBV5-6 with TRBJ1-1; TRBD1 might be the D (5 bases). CDR1 and CDR2 (germline): SGHDT, YYEEEE. Between the trimmed V and J ends, which lost 2 bases and 7 bases, there was a span of 9 bases. The CDR3 loop spans 12 amino acids. For the CDR3, the DNA is TGTGCCAGCAGCTTTGGGACGAATGAAGCTTTCTTT. Amino acids: CASSFGTNEAFF.

The V gene is TRBV2, the J gene TRBJ2-3, with 7 bases aligning to TRBD1. Germline V CDR1 and CDR2: SNHLY, FYNNEI. Germline trimming cut 3 bases from V and 3 bases from J; bases unmatched to any gene: 9. The CDR3 runs to 16 residues. CDR3 in amino acids: CASSDPGQIATDTQYF. The DNA of the CDR3 is TGTGCCAGCAGTGACCCGGGACAGATCGCAACAGATACGCAGTATTTT.

This chain connects TRBV20-1 to TRBJ2-7; D unclear. V lost 2 bases, J lost 6 bases, and 8 bases lay in between. The CDR3 runs to 11 residues. The germline CDR1 and CDR2 sequences are DFQATT and SNEGSKA (reference sequence). Here the CDR3 reads CSARSGFEQYF. Written as DNA, the CDR3 is TGCAGTGCTAGATCGGGTTTCGAGCAGTACTTC.

This chain joins TRBV27 and TRBJ2-6; D unclear. Deletions cut 6 bases from V and 0 bases from J, with 3 bases between. CDR1 MNHEY and CDR2 SMNVEV come from the germline V gene (reference sequence). The CDR3 consists of 13 residues. In nucleotides, the CDR3 is TGTGCCAGCAGACCCTCTGGGGCCAACGTCCTGACTTTC. Protein sequence: CASRPSGANVLTF.

The V call is TRBV4-2, the J call TRBJ2-7, with a tentative D call TRBD1 (6 bases). This CDR3 is 14 amino acids long. CDR1 and CDR2 from the germline V gene are LGHNA and YNFKEQ. V shed 1 base and J shed 1 base, with 8 bases lying between them. This CDR3 is CASSQVTGSYEQYF. CDR3 nucleotides: TGTGCCAGCAGCCAAGTGACAGGTTCCTACGAGCAGTACTTC.

The CDR3 DNA sequence: TGTGCCATCAGTGGGGATGAAGAGCAGTACTTC. Protein product: CAISGDEEQYF. The genes are TRBV10-3 and TRBJ2-7; D is undetermined. Germline V gene lookup returns CDR1 ENHRY and CDR2 SYGVKD. V gave up 4 bases and J gave up 7 bases, with 8 bases separating them. CDR3 length: 11 residues.

This clone was observed a few times. The chain uses TRBV2 and TRBJ2-1; 11 bases match TRBD2. The CDR3 is made up of 18 amino acids. With V trimmed by 1 base and J by 3 bases, 8 bases remained unmatched. CDR1 and CDR2 (germline): SNHLY, FYNNEI. The CDR3 spells CASSEDRLAGNSYNEQFF. Here the CDR3 DNA reads TGTGCCAGCAGTGAAGACCGACTAGCGGGGAATAGCTACAATGAGCAGTTCTTC.

The CDR3 sequence is CASSAAGVETQYF. As DNA, the CDR3 is TGTGCCAGCAGTGCGGCGGGGGTGGAGACCCAGTACTTC. This chain joins TRBV6-1 and TRBJ2-5; 7 bases map to TRBD2. The J segment lost 5 bases and the V segment lost 4 bases, leaving 4 bases of the junction unmatched. CDR3 size: 13 residues. Germline loops: CDR1 MNHNS, CDR2 SASEGT.

This clone was detected only once. The V gene is TRBV19, the J gene TRBJ2-7; 8 nucleotides line up with TRBD1. In germline, CDR1 is LNHDA, CDR2 SQIVND (reference sequence). This CDR3 contains 14 residues. J was trimmed by 5 bases and V by 5 bases; bases with no gene match: 8. CDR3 sequence (DNA): TGTGCCAGTAGTGCTAGACAGGGGAAGGACGAGCAGTACTTC. As protein: CASSARQGKDEQYF. Looking up the rest from reference TRBV19 and TRBJ2-7 gives the full variable domain: DGGITQSPKYLFRKEGQNVTLSCEQNLNHDAMYWYRQDPGQGLRLIYYSQIVNDFQKGDIAEGYSVSREKKESFPLTVTSAQKNPTAFYLCASSARQGKDEQYFGPGTRLTVT.

This clone was recorded once. V and J are TRBV27 and TRBJ2-5, with D perhaps TRBD2 (6 bases). Trimming removed 4 bases from V and 3 bases from J, with 21 bases in between. CDR3 size: 17 residues. Germline CDR1 is MNHEY and CDR2 is SMNVEV (reference sequence). The DNA for the CDR3 is TGTGCCAGCAGTTCCCGTGATGGGACTTGGGGTGAAGAGACCCAGTACTTC. It yields the protein CASSSRDGTWGEETQYF.